These 14 T cell receptor beta chains were sequenced from one sample in a study of beta chain features in type 1 diabetes. As every portion of the isolated RNA was reverse transcribed, the sequencing read expressed TCRB transcripts. The table came from immunoSEQ multiplex PCR; TCRdb's copy has only in-frame clones and leaves some out. Here the sample spans about 470,000 clones, approximately 30% being singletons. Sequencing input: naive CD4+ T cells from blood. All receptors come from a man aged 18 to 29 in good health.

This rearrangement joins TRBV25-1 to TRBJ2-4; tentatively, D is TRBD1 or TRBD2 (5 bases each). Per germline, CDR1 MGHDK and CDR2 SYGVNS. The V end was cut by 4 bases, the J end by 6 bases, with 16 bases between. This CDR3 is built from 15 residues. CDR3 in amino acids: CASSGSGAKGNIQYF. The DNA of the CDR3 is TGTGCCAGCAGTGGCTCCGGGGCGAAGGGAAACATTCAGTACTTC.

The chain carries TRBV2 and TRBJ2-1; D is uncertain. V was trimmed by 2 bases and J by 1 base, leaving 9 bases between them. CDR1 and CDR2 (germline): SNHLY, FYNNEI. There are 15 residues in the CDR3. This chain's CDR3 is CASSERSRSYNEQFF. The CDR3 bases are TGTGCCAGCAGTGAACGGTCTAGATCCTACAATGAGCAGTTCTTC.

V usage is TRBV29-1 and J usage is TRBJ2-1; possibly TRBD1 for D (6 bases). The CDR3 loop spans 13 amino acids. Trimming removed 7 bases at V and 5 bases at J, with 15 bases between. Germline V lookup: CDR1 SQVTM, CDR2 ANQGSEA. CDR3 DNA: TGCAGCGCCTCCGGGACACCAAACAATGAGCAGTTCTTC. Its protein product is CSASGTPNNEQFF.

This clone appeared a few times. The V call is TRBV7-9, the J call TRBJ1-4; D remains unclear. Trimming took off 3 bases at V and 6 bases at J, with 11 bases between the two ends. This CDR3 spans 14 amino acids. The germline gives CDR1 SEHNR, CDR2 FQNEAQ (reference sequence). The CDR3 DNA follows: TGTGCCAGCAGCTTTAATTTTGGGGATGAAAAACTGTTTTTT. It yields the protein CASSFNFGDEKLFF.

In this sample, this clone turned up a few times. The chain uses TRBV27 and TRBJ2-3, with D tentatively TRBD2 (5 bases). The germline V and J ends were trimmed by 7 bases and 5 bases, with 10 bases remaining between them. Germline V gene lookup returns CDR1 MNHEY and CDR2 SMNVEV (reference sequence). This CDR3 is built from 12 residues. The CDR3 DNA follows: TGTGCCAGCATTTCTAGCCGAGATACGCAGTATTTT. Encoded protein: CASISSRDTQYF.

This clone was counted only a few times. The chain couples TRBV11-2 to TRBJ2-5; D might be TRBD2 (6 bases). The CDR3 is made up of 13 amino acids. Germline V lookup: CDR1 SGHAT, CDR2 FQNNGV. Trimming shortened V by 4 bases and J by 5 bases, and 11 bases separated the two germline ends. The DNA for the CDR3 is TGTGCCAGCAGCTCCCCAGCGGGTGAGACCCAGTACTTC. Residues: CASSSPAGETQYF.

This chain connects TRBV6-6 to TRBJ1-3; D is ambiguous. The V gene lost 2 bases and the J gene lost 1 base, with 3 bases spanning the gap. This CDR3 has 13 residues. Germline loops: CDR1 MNHNY, CDR2 SVGAGI (reference sequence). In DNA form, the CDR3 reads TGTGCCAGCAGTTACGGGTCTGGAAACACCATATATTTT. This translates into CASSYGSGNTIYF.

This clone was counted a few times. The rearrangement uses TRBV15 and TRBJ1-2; D remains unclear. Looked up from germline, CDR1 is LNHNV and CDR2 is YYDKDF (reference sequence). The CDR3 runs to 12 residues. The V and J ends lost 3 bases and 6 bases respectively, with 8 bases between them. For the CDR3, the DNA is TGTGCCACCAGCAGTGCCTGGGATGGCTACACCTTC. Residues: CATSSAWDGYTF.

V and J are TRBV27 and TRBJ2-5; D possibly corresponds to TRBD1 (5 bases). V dropped 5 bases and J dropped 5 bases, with 21 bases sitting between them. CDR1 is MNHEY, CDR2 SMNVEV, per germline (reference sequence). The CDR3 is 16 amino acids. The CDR3 sequence is CASSPWTTPVWETQYF. Here the CDR3 DNA reads TGTGCCAGCAGTCCTTGGACAACCCCCGTGTGGGAGACCCAGTACTTC.

The V call is TRBV10-3, the J call TRBJ2-1, with D perhaps TRBD2 (6 bases). CDR1 and CDR2 (germline): ENHRY, SYGVKD. The CDR3 consists of 14 residues. V was trimmed by 4 bases and J by 1 base, leaving 8 bases between them. Here the CDR3 reads CAISGRESYNEQFF. The CDR3 coding sequence is TGTGCCATCAGTGGGAGGGAGTCCTACAATGAGCAGTTCTTC.

This clone has more than one count but fewer than ten. The J gene is TRBJ2-7, the V gene TRBV7-9; 10 bases match TRBD2. The CDR3 is made up of 17 amino acids. The V segment lost 4 bases and the J segment 4 bases; nucleotides outside the gene matches: 13. Per the germline V gene, CDR1 is SEHNR and CDR2 is FQNEAQ (reference sequence). The CDR3 region is CASSSGQSSGRQYEQYF. CDR3 in DNA: TGTGCCAGCAGCTCCGGTCAGAGTAGCGGGAGGCAATACGAGCAGTACTTC.

This rearrangement joins TRBV27 to TRBJ2-3, with D perhaps TRBD2 (6 bases). Germline V gives CDR1 MNHEY, CDR2 SMNVEV (reference sequence). The CDR3 consists of 15 residues. Trimming pared 3 bases from V and 1 base from J, leaving 11 bases between. The chain's CDR3 is CASSLGGHGTDTQYF. The CDR3 region has the DNA TGTGCCAGCAGTTTGGGAGGACACGGCACAGATACGCAGTATTTT.

V is TRBV10-2 and J is TRBJ2-7, with no clear D. V dropped 3 bases and J dropped 4 bases, with 10 bases sitting between them. The CDR3 loop spans 13 amino acids. Germline V gene sequence: CDR1 WSHSY, CDR2 SAAADI. The CDR3: CASSEREAYEQYF. In DNA, the CDR3 is TGCGCCAGCAGTGAAAGGGAAGCATACGAGCAGTACTTC.

This clone appeared a few times. This chain connects TRBV20-1 to TRBJ1-1; D is unresolved. The CDR3 runs to 11 residues. Germline CDR1 is DFQATT and CDR2 is SNEGSKA (reference sequence). V was cut by 4 bases and J by 2 bases, with 5 bases left in between. The DNA of the CDR3 is TGCAGTGCTATGGGAAACACTGAAGCTTTCTTT. It specifies CSAMGNTEAFF.